What follows is one T cell receptor beta chain and its context. What this receptor recognizes is not known. No per-base quality is available; no much larger clone lies one base away. Receptor libraries were prepared by 5' RACE. These reads were obtained on an Illumina HiSeq 2000. Template switching added a universal primer binding site, and the final cDNA carried a unique molecular identifier that allowed TCR cDNA molecules to be counted accurately. Specific primers in the conserved constant-segment region were used to synthesize first-strand cDNA for TCR alpha and beta chains. Each cDNA library was double barcoded, with a SMART-Mk sample barcode plus Illumina barcodes, to control for contamination. Two successive PCR steps introduced TruSeq adapter sequences along with Illumina sample barcodes. Sequencing of the TCR alpha and beta cDNA libraries was done on the Illumina HiSeq platform using custom primers. The source study handled its data this way. MiGEC processed the raw reads to extract unique molecular identifiers, while MiXCR was used to determine the CDR3 positions. For each individual, recombination models were inferred using an EM algorithm with the repgenHMM and IGoR tools. Shared clonotype analysis was performed with the tcR package in R, normalizing sharing by the product of cloneset sizes. To study raw recombination free of thymic and clonal selection effects, out-of-frame nonproductive sequences were analyzed. The raw public data were reprocessed by TCRdb itself: fastp quality trimming at Q25, MiXCR clonotype calling, in-frame beta chains only. Each entry is one CDR3 protein sequence, shown with its most common DNA and genes. The V and J calls were not made by the authors but by TCRdb's processing. This sample holds 450,000 or so distinct CDR3 sequences; 12% to 15% were observed only once. Approximately 0.52% of the sample goes to the ten largest clones.

These data belong to a study of identical twins (dated by TCRdb to the mid-2010s). About the investigation overall: The study deep-sequenced TCR alpha and beta repertoires from monozygotic twins, unrelated adults of various ages and cord blood to test whether fetal clonotypes persist. To rule out contamination, replicate twin experiments were performed at different times with different library preparation protocols.

CDR1 and CDR2 were assigned from the germline V gene as SGHTA and FQGTGA. V loses 5 bases, J loses 0 bases, and the germline ends lie 7 bases apart. The CDR3 contains 13 residues, cysteine and phenylalanine counted. The read is trimmed to its CDR3 DNA, 39 bases read in frame from base 1. All donors were healthy Caucasians. The twin cohort consisted of three pairs of female monozygotic twins, all aged roughly 18 to 30 years. CD4+ and CD8+ T cell populations were isolated with positive isolation kits from Invitrogen. General conclusions and limits of the study: Excess twin sharing in beta out-of-frame sequences was weaker because fewer shared sequences lowered the signal-to-noise ratio. Because the same donors could not be followed over many years, the conclusions depended on cross-sectional statistical analysis. Fewer insertions were carried by abundant cord blood beta clonotypes; a weaker similar trend was observed in young adult naive repertoires, while no such trend was observed in memory repertoires. Invariant T cells such as MAIT and iNKT could partly confound zero-insertion analyses, although diverse VJ usage argued against such confounding for most clonotypes. Out-of-frame TCR alpha sequences shared between twins showed an excess of low generation-probability sequences compared with coincidental sharing between unrelated individuals. Recombination models systematically underestimated out-of-frame TCR alpha sharing in monozygotic twins but agreed with sharing between unrelated individuals.

These data are also associated with another study on yellow fever vaccine responses in identical twins. From that second study: The authors reported that the T cell response to vaccination in identical twins appeared partly convergent and partly personalized. The study precisely tracked vaccine-responding T cell clones in identical twins.

The specimen was CD4+ T cells sorted from blood. The chain joins TRBV7-3 to TRBJ1-2, with the identity of the D gene unclear. This TCR was sampled from a young woman in good health. The CDR3 loop reads CASSREPNYGYTF. The DNA sequence is TGTGCCAGCAGCAGGGAACCTAACTATGGCTACACCTTC.